The 25 T cell receptor beta chains presented below share a single source sample, sequenced in a study of T-cell memory formation after mild COVID-19. Using its own MiXCR run on the 5' RACE reads, TCRdb lists one record per CDR3 protein. The repertoire holds about 620,000 distinct CDR3 sequences, with about a sixth as singletons. The material sequenced was PBMCs or a T cell subset sorted from them (not recorded which). Source of these receptors: an adult woman who had mild COVID-19 (a few samples of this study predate the infection). Cell type and time point are not known.

This sequence joins TRBV20-1 and TRBJ2-1, with D possibly TRBD2 on 6 matching bases. With 4 bases removed from V and 1 base from J, the gap between germline ends came to 14 bases. Per germline, CDR1 DFQATT and CDR2 SNEGSKA (reference sequence). The CDR3 length is 15 residues. CDR3 sequence: CSAKSRERSYNEQFF. Written as DNA, the CDR3 is TGCAGTGCTAAATCCCGGGAGAGGTCCTACAATGAGCAGTTCTTC.

The table lists this clonotype with many counts. The chain employs TRBV9 and TRBJ1-6; D is ambiguous. The ends were cut back, 4 bases at V and 0 bases at J, with 11 bases in the middle. The length of the CDR3 is 16 residues. CDR1 SGDLS and CDR2 YYNGEE come from the germline V gene. The CDR3 nucleotides are TGTGCCAGCAGCCCCCGGACCAGCTCCTATAATTCACCCCTCCACTTT. It yields the protein CASSPRTSSYNSPLHF.

The gene calls are TRBV7-2 and TRBJ1-1; 9 nucleotides align to TRBD1. From germline, CDR1 is SGHTA and CDR2 FQGNSA. Germline trimming cut 5 bases from V and 5 bases from J; bases unmatched to any gene: 9. CDR3 size: 15 residues. The CDR3 DNA is TGTGCCAGCAGCAACATTCCGGGACAGGGTACTGAAGCTTTCTTT. This translates into CASSNIPGQGTEAFF.

This clonotype was counted between two and nine times. This sequence joins TRBV27 and TRBJ1-4; D is perhaps TRBD1 (5 bases). The germline gives CDR1 MNHEY, CDR2 SMNVEV (reference sequence). The CDR3 loop spans 13 amino acids. V was clipped by 6 bases and J by 4 bases, with 9 bases between them. CDR3 DNA sequence: TGTGCCAGCAGGCGCGACAGTAATGAAAAACTGTTTTTT. Translation: CASRRDSNEKLFF.

Only a few counts were recorded for this clonotype. This chain connects TRBV24-1 to TRBJ2-1; possibly TRBD2 for D (6 bases). The germline CDR1 and CDR2 sequences are KGHDR and SFDVKD. The V gene lost 5 bases and the J gene lost 5 bases, with 15 bases spanning the gap. This CDR3 is 15 amino acids long. The CDR3 coding sequence is TGTGCCACCAGTGGATGGGACTTATCTAACAATGAGCAGTTCTTC. It codes for CATSGWDLSNNEQFF.

This clonotype was counted between two and nine times. This chain links TRBV9 with TRBJ2-3, with D unresolved. Trimming took 1 base from V and 4 from J, leaving 10 bases between them. CDR1 and CDR2 from the germline V gene are SGDLS and YYNGEE. This CDR3 has 14 residues. The CDR3 DNA reads TGTGCCAGCAGCGTAAATTCCGCCGCAGATACGCAGTATTTT. Residues: CASSVNSAADTQYF.

This clonotype was detected only a few times. In DNA form, the CDR3 reads TGCAGCGTTGACGTTCCTAGCTCCTACGAGCAGTACTTC. Translation: CSVDVPSSYEQYF. V and J are TRBV29-1 and TRBJ2-7; D is ambiguous. V shed 3 bases and J shed 0 bases, with 9 bases lying between them. Per the germline V gene, CDR1 is SQVTM and CDR2 is ANQGSEA. The CDR3 is made up of 13 amino acids.

This clonotype was counted at least ten times. V and J are TRBV5-5 and TRBJ2-3, with TRBD2 matching over 10 bases. The length of the CDR3 is 16 residues. Germline-derived CDR1 and CDR2 are SGHKS and YYEKEE (reference sequence). The J segment lost 0 bases and the V segment lost 3 bases, leaving 4 bases of the junction unmatched. The CDR3 DNA follows: TGTGCCAGCAGCTCTCGGACTAGCGGTAGCACAGATACGCAGTATTTT. Protein sequence: CASSSRTSGSTDTQYF.

In its sample, this clonotype was seen many times. This chain uses TRBV5-1 with TRBJ2-2; no clear D gene. The CDR3 loop spans 14 amino acids. V dropped 6 bases and J dropped 6 bases, with 15 bases sitting between them. In germline, CDR1 is SGHRS, CDR2 YFSETQ. The CDR3 DNA follows: TGCGCCAGCAACGACCCGGGCCCGGCCGGGGAGCTGTTTTTT. Amino acid sequence: CASNDPGPAGELFF.

This chain links TRBV11-2 with TRBJ2-2, with D maybe TRBD2 (5 bases). Germline V gene sequence: CDR1 SGHAT, CDR2 FQNNGV. CDR3 length: 15 residues. V shed 1 base and J shed 2 bases, with 8 bases lying between them. CDR3 sequence: CASSLGGRNTGELFF. The CDR3 DNA sequence: TGTGCCAGCAGCTTAGGAGGGCGTAACACCGGGGAGCTGTTTTTT.

The chain uses TRBV12-5 and TRBJ2-5, with TRBD1 identical over 7 bases. The CDR3 totals 13 residues. Unmatched junction bases numbered 2, after V lost 6 bases and J lost 1 base. Germline CDR1 LGHNT, CDR2 FRNRAP. The CDR3 nucleotides are TGTGCTAGTGGCCCAGGGGGCCAAGAGACCCAGTACTTC. Encoded protein: CASGPGGQETQYF.

The J gene is TRBJ1-1, the V gene TRBV6-5; D call uncertain. Trimming took off 5 bases at V and 2 bases at J, with 15 bases between the two ends. Germline-derived CDR1 and CDR2 are MNHEY and SVGAGI. This CDR3 is built from 15 residues. The CDR3 is CASSPTPSINTEAFF. The DNA for the CDR3 is TGTGCCAGCAGTCCAACTCCGTCTATCAACACTGAAGCTTTCTTT.

The chain couples TRBV19 to TRBJ2-1, with 9 bases matching TRBD1. V lost 6 bases, J lost 7 bases, and 10 bases stayed unmatched. The CDR3 extends over 15 amino acids. The germline gives CDR1 LNHDA, CDR2 SQIVND (reference sequence). CDR3 loop: CASSQTGTGLNEQFF. The DNA of the CDR3 is TGTGCCAGTAGCCAAACCGGGACAGGGTTGAATGAGCAGTTCTTC.

This clonotype was seen only a few times. The chain uses TRBV27 and TRBJ1-1; 7 nucleotides line up with TRBD1. The germline gives CDR1 MNHEY, CDR2 SMNVEV (reference sequence). CDR3 length: 15 amino acids. Trimming removed 6 bases from V and 5 bases from J; junction bases left unmatched: 12. CDR3 sequence (DNA): TGTGCCAGCAGACGATCCAGGGGGTCTGGAACTGAAGCTTTCTTT. This codes for CASRRSRGSGTEAFF.

This clonotype was counted a few times. This chain links TRBV21-1 with TRBJ1-5; the table calls TRBD1, which could not be checked here. TRBV21-1 is an annotated pseudogene. This CDR3 is 18 amino acids long. The CDR3 DNA follows: TGTGCCAGCAGCATGGGAGGGGACAGTGGATCGCGCAATCAGCCCCAGCATTTT. As protein: CASSMGGDSGSRNQPQHF.

This clonotype was detected only a few times. V and J are TRBV9 and TRBJ2-1; 9 nucleotides line up with TRBD2. The CDR3 length is 18 residues. The ends lost 0 bases at V and 5 bases at J; junction bases unmatched: 12. Germline CDR1 reads SGDLS; CDR2 reads YYNGEE. CDR3 loop: CASSVAPSGSGGNNEQFF. CDR3 nucleotides: TGTGCCAGCAGCGTAGCGCCCTCTGGGAGCGGGGGGAACAATGAGCAGTTCTTC.

The table lists this clonotype with a few counts. The rearrangement joins TRBV15 to TRBJ2-5; weak D call: TRBD2 (7 bases). Germline lookup yields CDR1 LNHNV and CDR2 YYDKDF (reference sequence). Trimming removed 0 bases at V and 5 bases at J, with 10 bases between. The CDR3 is made up of 14 amino acids. The CDR3 region is CATSRDRGGETQYF. The DNA for the CDR3 is TGTGCCACCAGCAGAGACAGGGGAGGGGAGACCCAGTACTTC.

The chain links TRBV30 to TRBJ2-1; D may correspond to TRBD1 or TRBD2 (6 bases each). The CDR3 is 15 residues long. The germline V gene encodes CDR1 GTSNPN and CDR2 SVGIG (reference sequence). Trimming stripped 3 bases from V and 2 bases from J, with 14 bases between. The CDR3 coding sequence is TGTGCCTGGAGGTCAAGAGGGGGGCCCTACAATGAGCAGTTCTTC. This encodes CAWRSRGGPYNEQFF.

This clonotype was detected a few times. The chain uses TRBV7-2 and TRBJ2-7; D is undetermined. This CDR3 contains 14 residues. Germline CDR1 reads SGHTA; CDR2 reads FQGNSA. The ends were cut back, 5 bases at V and 1 base at J, with 12 bases in the middle. CDR3 sequence reads: CASSPDDRSYEQYF. Here the CDR3 DNA reads TGTGCCAGCAGCCCCGACGACCGATCCTACGAGCAGTACTTC. The full variable domain, completed using reference TRBV7-2 and TRBJ2-7, is GAGVSQSPSNKVTEKGKDVELRCDPISGHTALYWYRQSLGQGLEFLIYFQGNSAPDKSGLPSDRFSAERTGGSVSTLTIQRTQQEDSAVYLCASSPDDRSYEQYFGPGTRLTVT.

This clonotype was observed a few times. J is TRBJ2-7 and V is TRBV18; 9 nucleotides agree with TRBD1. The J segment lost 4 bases and the V segment lost 6 bases, leaving 10 bases of the junction unmatched. CDR3 length: 15 amino acids. Germline V gene lookup returns CDR1 KGHSH and CDR2 LQKENI. The CDR3 spells CASSPDRGARYEQYF. In nucleotides, the CDR3 is TGTGCCAGCTCGCCCGACAGGGGGGCACGTTACGAGCAGTACTTC.

V usage is TRBV3-1 and J usage is TRBJ2-1; D is ambiguous. V was shortened by 3 bases and J by 9 bases, with 15 bases between the two germline ends. The CDR3 covers 14 residues. From germline, CDR1 is LGHDT and CDR2 YNNKEL (reference sequence). This CDR3 is CASSQERLVGEQFF. CDR3 in DNA: TGTGCCAGCAGCCAGGAGAGGTTGGTCGGTGAGCAGTTCTTC.

This clonotype was counted only a few times. J is TRBJ2-6 and V is TRBV7-2; D ambiguous. V was shortened by 5 bases and J by 0 bases, with 8 bases between the two germline ends. This CDR3 spans 15 amino acids. Germline CDR1 and CDR2: SGHTA and FQGNSA. The CDR3 sequence is CASSPLSSGANVLTF. CDR3 DNA sequence: TGTGCCAGCAGCCCCCTATCCTCTGGGGCCAACGTCCTGACTTTC.

The rearrangement links TRBV29-1 to TRBJ2-2; D remains unclear. Trimming stripped 4 bases from V and 7 bases from J, with 10 bases between. The CDR3 runs to 12 residues. From germline, CDR1 is SQVTM and CDR2 ANQGSEA. The DNA of the CDR3 is TGCAGCGTTGTAGGGATCGGCGGGGAGCTGTTTTTT. As protein: CSVVGIGGELFF.

V is TRBV20-1 and J is TRBJ2-7; TRBD1 matches 11 bases. Trimming at V came to 0 bases and at J to 3 bases, leaving 4 bases not matched to a gene. From germline, CDR1 is DFQATT and CDR2 SNEGSKA (reference sequence). The CDR3 loop spans 15 amino acids. In nucleotides, the CDR3 is TGCAGTGCTAGAGACTGGACAGGGGGCGTCTACGAGCAGTACTTC. This translates into CSARDWTGGVYEQYF.

This chain connects TRBV20-1 to TRBJ1-2; 7 bases agree with TRBD1. The CDR3 has 16 amino acids. The junction had 10 bases not matched to a gene; V was cut back by 1 base and J by 2 bases. The V gene's germline CDR1 is DFQATT and CDR2 SNEGSKA (reference sequence). CDR3 amino acids: CSARVGPGQPNYGYTF. The CDR3 DNA sequence: TGCAGTGCTAGAGTGGGACCGGGACAGCCAAACTATGGCTACACCTTC.